This paragraph covers one TCR beta chain sequence. CDR3 length: 15 residues. Germline CDR1 is LGHDT and CDR2 is YNNKEL (reference sequence). V lost 4 bases to trimming and J lost 3 bases; unmatched junction nucleotides: 5. Flow cytometry had shown expanded CD8+CD57+ cells in the patients chosen for sequencing. The cohort consisted entirely of patients having severe acquired aplastic anemia. Genomic DNA acted as the template from which TCR beta VDJ combination and CDR3 sequence profiling were carried out. TCRdb passed the reads through MiXCR, listing each CDR3 protein once. The sample lists roughly 260,000 distinct CDR3 sequences, roughly half seen once, with approximately 7.8% in the top ten. The data are from a study of CD8+CD57+ T cells in acquired aplastic anemia.

The clonotype originates from a human donor with aplastic anemia. The gene calls are TRBV3-1 and TRBJ1-3; 8 bases line up with TRBD1. The sample comprised sorted CD4+, CD8+, or CD8+CD57+ T cells (not recorded which) from PBMCs. Written as DNA, the CDR3 is TGTGCCAGCAGCCCCGGACAGGGACTTGGAAACACCATATATTTT. Translating gives CASSPGQGLGNTIYF.